This T cell receptor (beta chain) was recovered during a study of blood T cell repertoires in COVID-19. Sequencing used immunoSEQ multiplex PCR; TCRdb keeps in-frame clones, though not all of them. Among roughly 400,000 clones listed, approximately 90% were seen once. Enrollees, roughly 18 to 90 years old, lived in 24 US areas. Which cohort a participant joined came from the clinical history participants gave. Participants classified as exposed had met a COVID-19 case within 2 weeks before study entry. V was cut by 11 bases and J by 3 bases, with 16 bases left in between. CDR3 length equals 13 residues. Germline CDR1 SGHNT, CDR2 YENEEA.

Sequencing was performed on PBMCs or T cells enriched from blood (not recorded which). The sequence was obtained from a woman in her 40s who had been exposed to COVID-19. The rearrangement uses TRBV11-3 and TRBJ1-1; D is possibly TRBD1 (5 bases). The CDR3 region has the DNA TGTGCCTCAAATCACGGGGGTGACACTGAAGCTTTCTTT. Translation: CASNHGGDTEAFF.